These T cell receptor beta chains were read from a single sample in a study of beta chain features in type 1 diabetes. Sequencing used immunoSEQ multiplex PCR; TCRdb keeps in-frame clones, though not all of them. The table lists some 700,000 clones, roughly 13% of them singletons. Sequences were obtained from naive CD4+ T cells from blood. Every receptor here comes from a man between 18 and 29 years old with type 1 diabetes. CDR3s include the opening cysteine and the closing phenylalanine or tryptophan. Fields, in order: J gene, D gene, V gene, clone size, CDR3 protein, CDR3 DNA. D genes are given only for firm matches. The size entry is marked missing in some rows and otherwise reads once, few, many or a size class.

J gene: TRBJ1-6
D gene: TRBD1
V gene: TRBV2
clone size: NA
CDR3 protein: CASRPGTVDYNSPLHF
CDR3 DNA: TGTGCCAGCAGACCCGGGACAGTAGACTATAATTCACCCCTCCACTTT

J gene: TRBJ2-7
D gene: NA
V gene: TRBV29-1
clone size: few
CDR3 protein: CSVQRAPYEQYF
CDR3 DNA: TGCAGCGTCCAACGGGCCCCCTACGAGCAGTACTTC

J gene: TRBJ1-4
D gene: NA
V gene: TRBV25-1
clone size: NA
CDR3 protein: CASSGLNEKLFF
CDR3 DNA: TGTGCCAGCAGTGGGCTTAATGAAAAACTGTTTTTT

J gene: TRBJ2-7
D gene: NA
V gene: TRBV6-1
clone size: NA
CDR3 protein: CASRSGEKSSYEQYF
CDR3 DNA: TGTGCCAGCAGAAGTGGGGAGAAGAGCTCCTACGAGCAGTACTTC

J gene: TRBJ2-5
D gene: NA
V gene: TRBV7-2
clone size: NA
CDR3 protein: CASSAGWETQYF
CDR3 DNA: TGTGCCAGCAGCGCAGGGTGGGAGACCCAGTACTTC

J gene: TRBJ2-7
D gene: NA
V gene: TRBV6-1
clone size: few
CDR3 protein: CASRHTSSYEQYF
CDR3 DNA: TGTGCCAGCAGACACACCAGTAGCTACGAGCAGTACTTC

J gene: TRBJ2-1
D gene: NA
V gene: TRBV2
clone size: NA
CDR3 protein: CASSVGIGDEQFF
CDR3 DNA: TGTGCCAGCAGTGTGGGTATCGGCGATGAGCAGTTCTTC

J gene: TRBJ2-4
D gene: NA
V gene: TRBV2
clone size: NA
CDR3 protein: CASRGDFGIQYF
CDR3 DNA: TGTGCCAGCAGGGGGGACTTTGGCATTCAGTACTTC

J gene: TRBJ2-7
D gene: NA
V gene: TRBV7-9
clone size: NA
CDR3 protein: CASSPPSYRESYEQYF
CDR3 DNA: TGTGCCAGCAGCCCCCCTTCCTACAGGGAGTCCTACGAGCAGTACTTC

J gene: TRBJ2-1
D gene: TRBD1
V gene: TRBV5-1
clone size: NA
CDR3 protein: CASKPGQADNEQFF
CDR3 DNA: TGCGCCAGCAAACCGGGACAGGCTGACAATGAGCAGTTCTTC

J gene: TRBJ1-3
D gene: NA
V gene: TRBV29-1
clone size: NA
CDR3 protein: CSVANSGNTIYF
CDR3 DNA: TGCAGCGTTGCTAACTCTGGAAACACCATATATTTT

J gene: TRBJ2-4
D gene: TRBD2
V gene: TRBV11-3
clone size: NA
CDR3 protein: CASSFASGEGYIQYF
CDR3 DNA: TGTGCCAGCAGCTTCGCTAGCGGTGAAGGGTACATTCAGTACTTC

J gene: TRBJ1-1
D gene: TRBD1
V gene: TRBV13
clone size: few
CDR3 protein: CASSIDRGKVNTEAFF
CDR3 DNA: TGTGCCAGCAGCATTGACAGGGGGAAGGTGAACACTGAAGCTTTCTTT

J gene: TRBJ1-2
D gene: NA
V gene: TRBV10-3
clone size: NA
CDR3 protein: CAISPGGNDYGYTF
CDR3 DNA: TGTGCCATCAGTCCGGGGGGAAACGACTATGGCTACACCTTC

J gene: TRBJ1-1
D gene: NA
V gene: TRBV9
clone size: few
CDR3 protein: CASSPWGQNTEAFF
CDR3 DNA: TGTGCCAGCAGCCCGTGGGGGCAGAACACTGAAGCTTTCTTT

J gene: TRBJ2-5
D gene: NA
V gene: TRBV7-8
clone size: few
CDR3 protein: CASSLERREETQYF
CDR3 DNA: TGTGCCAGCAGCTTAGAACGGAGGGAAGAGACCCAGTACTTC

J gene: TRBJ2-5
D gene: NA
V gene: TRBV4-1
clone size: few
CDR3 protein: CASSQERAGDETQYF
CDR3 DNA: TGCGCCAGCAGCCAAGAAAGGGCAGGGGATGAGACCCAGTACTTC

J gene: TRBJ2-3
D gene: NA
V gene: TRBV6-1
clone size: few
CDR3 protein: CASSGSTDTQYF
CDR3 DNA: TGTGCCAGCAGCGGTAGCACAGATACGCAGTATTTT

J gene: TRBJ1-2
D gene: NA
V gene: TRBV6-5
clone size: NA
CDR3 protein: CASSYGFVDGYTF
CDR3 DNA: TGTGCCAGCAGTTACGGCTTCGTTGATGGCTACACCTTC

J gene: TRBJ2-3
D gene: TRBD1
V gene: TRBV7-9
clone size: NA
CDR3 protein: CASSSPDRATTDTQYF
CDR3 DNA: TGTGCCAGCAGCTCCCCGGACAGGGCTACCACAGATACGCAGTATTTT

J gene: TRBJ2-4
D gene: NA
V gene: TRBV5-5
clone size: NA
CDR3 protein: CASSGDSVEQYF
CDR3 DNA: TGTGCCAGCAGCGGGGATTCTGTCGAACAGTACTTC

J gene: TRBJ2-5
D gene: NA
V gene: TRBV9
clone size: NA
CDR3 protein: CASSLSGTVVEETQYF
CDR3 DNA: TGTGCCAGCAGCCTGTCCGGGACGGTAGTTGAGGAGACCCAGTACTTC

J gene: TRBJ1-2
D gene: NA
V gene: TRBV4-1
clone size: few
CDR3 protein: CASSRPGTNYGYTF
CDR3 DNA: TGCGCCAGCAGCCGCCCCGGGACGAACTATGGCTACACCTTC

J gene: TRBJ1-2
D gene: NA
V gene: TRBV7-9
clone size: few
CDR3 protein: CASSSTQENYGYTF
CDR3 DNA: TGTGCCAGCAGCTCTACGCAGGAGAACTATGGCTACACCTTC

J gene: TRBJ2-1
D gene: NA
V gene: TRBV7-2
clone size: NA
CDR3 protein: CASSFALKGDEQFF
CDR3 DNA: TGTGCCAGCAGCTTCGCCCTTAAGGGCGATGAGCAGTTCTTC

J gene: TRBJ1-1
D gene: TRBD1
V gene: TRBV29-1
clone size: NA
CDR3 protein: CSVTGTANTEAFF
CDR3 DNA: TGCAGCGTTACCGGGACAGCGAACACTGAAGCTTTCTTT

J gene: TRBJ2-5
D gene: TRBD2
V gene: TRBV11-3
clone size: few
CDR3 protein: CASSLDTSVYQETQYF
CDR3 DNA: TGTGCCAGCAGCTTAGATACTAGCGTCTACCAAGAGACCCAGTACTTC

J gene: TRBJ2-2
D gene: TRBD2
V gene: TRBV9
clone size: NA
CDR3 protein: CASSVEPSGAFSGELFF
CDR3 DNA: TGTGCCAGCAGCGTAGAGCCTAGCGGGGCTTTTAGCGGGGAGCTGTTTTTT

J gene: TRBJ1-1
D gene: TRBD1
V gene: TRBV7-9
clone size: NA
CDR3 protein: CASSQTGGTEAFF
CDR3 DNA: TGTGCCAGCAGCCAGACAGGGGGCACTGAAGCTTTCTTT

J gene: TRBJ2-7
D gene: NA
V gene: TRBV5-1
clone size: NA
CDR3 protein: CASKNDGAYEQYF
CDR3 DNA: TGCGCCAGCAAAAACGACGGTGCCTACGAGCAGTACTTC

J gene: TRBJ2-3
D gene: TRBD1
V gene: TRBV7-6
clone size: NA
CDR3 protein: CALGTGTGDTQYF
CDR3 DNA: TGTGCGTTAGGGACAGGGACTGGGGATACGCAGTATTTT

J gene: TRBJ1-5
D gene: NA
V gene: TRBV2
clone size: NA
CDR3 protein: CASSGSSSNQPQHF
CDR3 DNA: TGTGCCAGCAGTGGGTCTTCTAGCAATCAGCCCCAGCATTTT

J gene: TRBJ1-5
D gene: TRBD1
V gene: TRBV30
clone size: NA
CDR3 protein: CAWSVRGQGPQHF
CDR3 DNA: TGTGCCTGGAGTGTAAGGGGGCAGGGGCCCCAGCATTTT

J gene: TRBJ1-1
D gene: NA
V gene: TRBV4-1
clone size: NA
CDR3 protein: CASSRPAQNTEAFF
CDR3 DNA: TGCGCCAGCAGCCGTCCGGCCCAGAACACTGAAGCTTTCTTT

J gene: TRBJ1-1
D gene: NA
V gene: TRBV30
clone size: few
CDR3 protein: CAWILLSEAFF
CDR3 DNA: TGTGCCTGGATCCTCCTATCTGAAGCTTTCTTT

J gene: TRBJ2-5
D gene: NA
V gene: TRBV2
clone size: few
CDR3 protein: CASSPPGLQETQYF
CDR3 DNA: TGTGCCAGCAGTCCTCCGGGACTCCAAGAGACCCAGTACTTC

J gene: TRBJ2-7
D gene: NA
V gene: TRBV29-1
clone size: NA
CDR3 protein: CSVSDSVIRYEQYF
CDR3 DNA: TGCAGCGTTTCTGACTCAGTTATCCGCTACGAGCAGTACTTC

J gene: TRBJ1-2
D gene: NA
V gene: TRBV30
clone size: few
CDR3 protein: CAWSPPNYGYTF
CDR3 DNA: TGTGCCTGGAGTCCCCCTAACTATGGCTACACCTTC

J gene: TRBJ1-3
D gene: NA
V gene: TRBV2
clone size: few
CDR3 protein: CASSESGVSGNTIYF
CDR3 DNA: TGTGCCAGCAGTGAATCGGGCGTCTCTGGAAACACCATATATTTT

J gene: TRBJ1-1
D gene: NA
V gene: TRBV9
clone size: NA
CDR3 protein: CASSVAPGSDTEAFF
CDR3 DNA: TGTGCCAGCAGCGTAGCTCCGGGATCGGACACTGAAGCTTTCTTT

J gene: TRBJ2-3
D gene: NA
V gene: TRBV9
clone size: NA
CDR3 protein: CASTFQGSGPDTQYF
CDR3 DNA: TGTGCCAGTACCTTCCAGGGGTCGGGGCCAGATACGCAGTATTTT

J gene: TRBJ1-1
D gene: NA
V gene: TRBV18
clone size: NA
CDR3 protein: CASSPQGQENTEAFF
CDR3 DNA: TGTGCCAGCTCACCCCAGGGTCAAGAGAACACTGAAGCTTTCTTT

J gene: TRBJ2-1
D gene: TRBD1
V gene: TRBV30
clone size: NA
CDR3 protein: CAWSSTGTGAYEQFF
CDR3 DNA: TGTGCCTGGAGTTCAACTGGGACAGGGGCATATGAGCAGTTCTTC

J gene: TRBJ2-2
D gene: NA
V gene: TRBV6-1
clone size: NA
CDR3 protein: CATQAGNTGELFF
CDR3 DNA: TGTGCCACCCAAGCGGGGAACACCGGGGAGCTGTTTTTT

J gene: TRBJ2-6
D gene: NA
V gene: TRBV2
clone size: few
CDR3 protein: CASGASGANVLTF
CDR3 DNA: TGTGCCAGCGGGGCGTCTGGGGCCAACGTCCTGACTTTC

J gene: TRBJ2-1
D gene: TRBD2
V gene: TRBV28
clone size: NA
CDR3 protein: CASIRTSGGSYGEQFF
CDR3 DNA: TGTGCCAGCATCCGGACTAGCGGGGGGTCCTACGGTGAGCAGTTCTTC

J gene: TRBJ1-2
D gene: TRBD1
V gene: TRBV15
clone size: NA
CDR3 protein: CATSPPGTADGYTF
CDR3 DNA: TGTGCCACCAGCCCACCCGGGACAGCCGACGGCTACACCTTC

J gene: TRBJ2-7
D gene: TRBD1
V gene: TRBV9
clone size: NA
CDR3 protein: CASSEGQGPSYEQYF
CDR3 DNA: TGTGCCAGCAGCGAAGGACAGGGTCCCTCCTACGAGCAGTACTTC

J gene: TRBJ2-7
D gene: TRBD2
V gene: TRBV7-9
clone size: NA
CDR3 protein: CASSLGLAGAAYEQYF
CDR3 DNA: TGTGCCAGCAGCTTAGGTCTAGCGGGGGCTGCCTACGAGCAGTACTTC

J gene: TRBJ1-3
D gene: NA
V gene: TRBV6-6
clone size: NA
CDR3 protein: CASSYTPGLTGNTIYF
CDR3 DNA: TGTGCCAGCAGTTACACGCCCGGACTCACTGGAAACACCATATATTTT

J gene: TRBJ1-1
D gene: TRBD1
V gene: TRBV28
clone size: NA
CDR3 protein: CASPAPGGTEAFF
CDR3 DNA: TGTGCCAGTCCCGCCCCAGGGGGCACTGAAGCTTTCTTT

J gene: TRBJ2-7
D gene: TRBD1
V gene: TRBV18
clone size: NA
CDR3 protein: CASSSGQGDYEQYF
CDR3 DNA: TGTGCCAGCTCATCGGGACAGGGGGATTACGAGCAGTACTTC

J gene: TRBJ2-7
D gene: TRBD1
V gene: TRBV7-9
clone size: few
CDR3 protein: CASSLTDRGSYEQYF
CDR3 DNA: TGTGCCAGCAGCTTGACGGACAGGGGATCCTACGAGCAGTACTTC

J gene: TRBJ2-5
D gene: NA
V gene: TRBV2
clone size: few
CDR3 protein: CASRSNLQETQYF
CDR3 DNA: TGTGCCAGTCGAAGTAACCTCCAAGAGACCCAGTACTTC

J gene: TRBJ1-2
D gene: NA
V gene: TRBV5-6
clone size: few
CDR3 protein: CASSLIQNYGYTF
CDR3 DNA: TGTGCCAGCAGCTTGATCCAGAACTATGGCTACACCTTC

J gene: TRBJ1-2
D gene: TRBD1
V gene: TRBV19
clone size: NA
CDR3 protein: CASSSGQGYGYTF
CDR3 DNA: TGTGCCAGTAGTTCGGGACAGGGATATGGCTACACCTTC

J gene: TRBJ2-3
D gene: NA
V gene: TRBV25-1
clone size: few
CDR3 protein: CASSEFGSDSTDTQYF
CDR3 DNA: TGTGCCAGCAGTGAATTCGGTAGCGACAGCACAGATACGCAGTATTTT